The TCR beta chain under discussion was sequenced for a study of regulatory T cells in long-lasting Graves disease. As for time point: persistent/refractory GD, antithyroid drugs over 5 years with positive TRAb. From RNA extracted from PBMCs, the TCR library was made. This clonotype was recorded many times. CDR3-region Arm-PCR and iRepertoire HTBI primers produced the TCR beta libraries. MiXCR, run by TCRdb on the multiplex PCR reads, gives a single entry per CDR3 protein. The sample holds roughly 500,000 distinct CDR3 sequences; 22% are singletons and the top ten take around 13%. Trimming left V 3 bases short and J 4 bases short, with 12 bases between. This CDR3 contains 14 residues.

The origin of this receptor is a female donor with Graves disease. The J gene is TRBJ1-2, the V gene TRBV12-3 or TRBV12-4; possible D gene TRBD1, 5 bases. Specimen: peripheral blood mononuclear cells (PBMCs), collected when the disease was refractory, from a patient treated with antithyroid drugs. This CDR3 is CASSLGQAAYGYTF. The CDR3 bases are TGTGCCAGCAGTTTGGGGCAGGCGGCCTATGGCTACACCTTC.